One and the same sample provided the 7 T cell receptor beta chains below, sequenced in a study of beta chain features in type 1 diabetes. Points from the study as a whole: Across all four CD4+ subsets, people with type 1 diabetes showed modestly shorter TCRB CDR3s.

These receptors have no identified antigens. Isolated RNA was reverse transcribed in full, so expressed TCRB transcripts were sequenced. Sequencing used immunoSEQ multiplex PCR; TCRdb keeps in-frame clones, though not all of them. This table has fewer than 350,000 clones, 15% appearing once. Sequencing used naive CD4+ T cells from blood. Receptors were obtained from a man aged 18 to 35 with type 1 diabetes.

The sample holds a few counts of this clone. The chain couples TRBV28 to TRBJ2-7; 7 bases are shared with TRBD2. Trimming cost V 2 bases and J 9 bases; bases outside gene matches: 4. Germline CDR1 is MDHEN and CDR2 is SYDVKM. CDR3 length: 12 amino acids. The CDR3 DNA is TGTGCCAGCAGTTTAGAAGCGGGGCGGCAGTACTTC. It is translated as CASSLEAGRQYF.

This chain joins TRBV4-3 and TRBJ2-1; 13 bases line up with TRBD2. The CDR3 has 16 amino acids. The germline CDR1 and CDR2 sequences are LGHNA and YSLEER. V shed 4 bases and J 6 bases; nucleotides not matched to a gene: 6. CDR3 sequence: CASSRTSGGSGNEQFF. The CDR3 nucleotides read TGCGCCAGCAGCCGGACTAGCGGGGGCTCGGGCAATGAGCAGTTCTTC.

V gene TRBV4-3 combines with J gene TRBJ2-3; D call uncertain. Deletions cut 1 base from V and 0 bases from J, with 8 bases between. CDR3 length: 15 amino acids. The germline CDR1 and CDR2 sequences are LGHNA and YSLEER. The CDR3 is CASSQAGPSTDTQYF. As DNA, the CDR3 is TGCGCCAGCAGCCAAGCAGGTCCAAGCACAGATACGCAGTATTTT.

The sample holds a few counts of this clone. V usage is TRBV2 and J usage is TRBJ2-5, with 10 nucleotides matching TRBD2. V shed 11 bases, J shed 5 bases, and the junction held 5 bases outside the gene matches. This CDR3 region has 12 residues. Germline V CDR1 and CDR2: SNHLY, FYNNEI. CDR3 loop: CAWSGRGETQYF. CDR3 DNA: TGTGCCTGGAGCGGGAGGGGCGAGACCCAGTACTTC.

The V and J genes are TRBV28 and TRBJ2-3, with TRBD1 as a possible D gene (5 bases). CDR3 length equals 15 residues. V shed 6 bases and J shed 6 bases, with 19 bases lying between them. Germline CDR1 and CDR2: MDHEN and SYDVKM. The DNA of the CDR3 is TGTGCCAGCAGAAGTGGTGACAGAACTTCGGATACGCAGTATTTT. Protein sequence: CASRSGDRTSDTQYF.

The chain couples TRBV27 to TRBJ2-5; 7 bases align to TRBD1. The CDR3 is 16 residues long. Trimming cost V 0 bases and J 5 bases; bases outside gene matches: 9. Germline V gene data show CDR1 as MNHEY and CDR2 as SMNVEV (reference sequence). The DNA of the CDR3 is TGTGCCAGCAGTTTATCCAGCCTAACAGGGGTGGAGACCCAGTACTTC. Protein sequence: CASSLSSLTGVETQYF.

The chain links TRBV5-4 to TRBJ2-2; possible D gene TRBD2, 5 bases. V lost 0 bases and J 0 bases, leaving 9 bases between the germline ends. Germline-derived CDR1 and CDR2 are SGHNT and YYREEE (reference sequence). The CDR3 runs 16 residues. The CDR3 reads CASSLGSGSNTGELFF. In nucleotides, the CDR3 is TGTGCCAGCAGCTTGGGCAGCGGCTCGAACACCGGGGAGCTGTTTTTT.